This TCR beta chain was documented in a study of blood T cell repertoires in COVID-19. Study information: Specimens from acute and convalescent COVID-19 originated in the United States, Italy and Spain. Sources were T cells, B-cell-depleted T cells, or PBMCs; the material itself was cDNA or gDNA.

Original processing methods: The assay estimated nucleated cells by amplifying reference gene primers. Data came from immunoSEQ multiplex PCR; TCRdb stores just in-frame clones and leaves some out. The V and J calls and the clone size are those of that table, but D and trimming were determined from the DNA. The profile covers tens of thousands of clones, with over 75% appearing a single time and approximately 10% taken by the ten largest. V was shortened by 6 bases and J by 3 bases, with 5 bases between the two germline ends. Germline V gene data show CDR1 as WSHSY and CDR2 as SAAADI. The CDR3 runs 11 residues.

V usage is TRBV10-2 and J usage is TRBJ1-2; D call uncertain. What was sequenced was peripheral blood. The receptor's source is a man in his forties or fifties with acute or convalescent COVID-19. The CDR3 bases are TGCGCCAGCAGGGCGGACTATGGCTACACCTTC. This sequence encodes CASRADYGYTF.